One and the same sample provided the 10 T cell receptor beta chains below, sequenced in a study of blood T cells in healthy people across ages. Primed by a sample-barcoded 5' primer and a J-beta primer mix, a second PCR proceeded for about 7 to 11 cycles. TCRdb reanalysed the 5' RACE reads using MiXCR and keeps one entry per CDR3 protein. The sample contains almost 800,000 distinct CDR3 sequences, 55% to 70% of which appear only once. Specimen: blood. The source of these receptors is a man between 25 and 39 years old in good health.

The rearrangement uses TRBV7-2 and TRBJ2-5, with 8 bases fitting TRBD1. The end of the DNA fits TRBJ2-7 better, so the J call may be wrong. Germline-derived CDR1 and CDR2 are SGHTA and FQGNSA. The CDR3 is made up of 15 amino acids. In nucleotides, the CDR3 is TGTGCCAGCAGCCAACCCCCCCGGACAGGGCGCGAGCAGTACTTC. This gives the protein CASSQPPRTGREQYF.

Points on this clonotype: Relative to the germline gene, one junction end is altered; a read error may explain this. This sequence joins TRBV10-3 and TRBJ1-2, with D perhaps TRBD1 (6 bases). Germline V gene data show CDR1 as ENHRY and CDR2 as SYGVKD. This CDR3 has 11 amino acids. The CDR3 DNA follows: TGTGCCAGCAGTGAGGGGGATGGCTACACCTTC. Translated, it gives CASSEGDGYTF.

This clonotype showed up just a few times. This rearrangement joins TRBV6-6 to TRBJ1-2; no clear D. Trimming removed 5 bases from V and 4 bases from J, with 11 bases in between. Germline V gene sequence: CDR1 MNHNY, CDR2 SVGAGI (reference sequence). CDR3 length: 13 amino acids. This CDR3 is CASSPSSSYGYTF. The DNA of the CDR3 is TGTGCCAGCAGTCCCTCCAGTAGCTATGGCTACACCTTC.

This chain links TRBV15 with TRBJ2-7; the match to TRBD2 covers 9 bases. The assigned J gene may be wrong: the sequence end matches TRBJ2-4 better. This CDR3 region has 16 residues. Germline V gene lookup returns CDR1 LNHNV and CDR2 YYDKDF (reference sequence). CDR3: CATSEEGLAGRNIQYF. The CDR3 coding sequence is TGTGCCACCAGCGAGGAGGGCCTAGCGGGAAGAAACATTCAGTACTTC.

The chain employs TRBV7-2 and TRBJ2-7; 7 bases align to TRBD1. The tail of the sequence fits TRBJ2-4 better, so the J call may be wrong. The CDR3 consists of 15 residues. Germline V gene data show CDR1 as SGHTA and CDR2 as FQGNSA. CDR3 nucleotides: TGTGCCAGCAGCCCTGATGGACAGGAGTGGAACATTCAGTACTTC. This gives the protein CASSPDGQEWNIQYF.

The chain uses TRBV4-2 and TRBJ2-3, with 10 bases that match TRBD2. Germline values: CDR1 LGHNA, CDR2 YNFKEQ. V shed 0 bases, J shed 6 bases, and the junction held 15 bases outside the gene matches. The CDR3 covers 19 residues. CDR3 nucleotides: TGTGCCAGCAGCCAAGATGGGGCCCTAGCGGGAGAGGTTAGGGATACGCAGTATTTT. As protein: CASSQDGALAGEVRDTQYF.

CDR3 loop: CASGGWTGVSYEQYF. CDR3 bases: TGTGCCAGCGGGGGTTGGACAGGGGTCTCCTACGAGCAGTACTTC. The chain joins TRBV28 to TRBJ2-5; TRBD1 matches 9 bases. The end of the DNA is better explained by TRBJ2-7, so the J call may be wrong. Germline lookup yields CDR1 MDHEN and CDR2 SYDVKM. The CDR3 is 15 amino acids.

The chain combines TRBV12-3 or TRBV12-4 with TRBJ2-5; 12 bases match TRBD2. This CDR3 spans 15 amino acids. V lost 5 bases and J lost 5; bases outside the gene matches: 6. The CDR3 loop is CASSLYGTSGETQYF. DNA of the CDR3: TGTGCCAGCAGTCTATACGGGACTAGCGGGGAGACCCAGTACTTC.

This clonotype came up many times. This chain connects TRBV7-2 to TRBJ2-5, with D perhaps TRBD1 (5 bases). Trimming took off 1 base at V and 3 bases at J, with 12 bases between the two ends. The CDR3 runs 15 residues. CDR1 is SGHTA, CDR2 FQGNSA, per germline. The CDR3 DNA is TGTGCCAGCAGCTTAGTGGAAGGGGCCAAAGAGACCCAGTACTTC. Its translation is CASSLVEGAKETQYF.

The chain recombines TRBV9 with TRBJ2-3; 8 bases line up with TRBD2. V shed 6 bases, J shed 4 bases, and the junction held 16 bases outside the gene matches. The CDR3 is 17 residues long. Germline V gene sequence: CDR1 SGDLS, CDR2 YYNGEE. Here the CDR3 DNA reads TGTGCCAGCACTCCCTACCCGGGACTAGATTCATCAGATACGCAGTATTTT. Protein product: CASTPYPGLDSSDTQYF.